This T cell receptor beta chain was recorded in a study of blood T cell repertoires in COVID-19. Study as a whole: Acute and convalescent COVID-19 samples came from the United States, Italy and Spain. T cells, B-cell-depleted T cells, or PBMCs provided the cDNA or gDNA that served as material.

Trimming shortened V by 4 bases and J by 2 bases, and 9 bases separated the two germline ends. The germline CDR1 and CDR2 sequences are SEHNR and FQNEAQ (reference sequence). CDR3 size: 13 residues. How the authors handled the data: Estimation of nucleated cell counts was performed using reference gene primer amplification. Some clones are missing from TCRdb's copy, which holds only in-frame ones; the method was immunoSEQ multiplex PCR. V and J calls and clone size are copied from that table; D and trimming were computed from the DNA. The sample yields approximately 35,000 clones, approximately 89% seen once.

The sequencing input was peripheral blood. The clonotype originates from a human donor in a cohort sampled during active COVID-19. V and J are TRBV7-9 and TRBJ2-7; no clear D gene. CDR3 coding DNA: TGTGCCAGCAGCTCCAGGAATCCCTACGAGCAGTACTTC. It translates to CASSSRNPYEQYF.